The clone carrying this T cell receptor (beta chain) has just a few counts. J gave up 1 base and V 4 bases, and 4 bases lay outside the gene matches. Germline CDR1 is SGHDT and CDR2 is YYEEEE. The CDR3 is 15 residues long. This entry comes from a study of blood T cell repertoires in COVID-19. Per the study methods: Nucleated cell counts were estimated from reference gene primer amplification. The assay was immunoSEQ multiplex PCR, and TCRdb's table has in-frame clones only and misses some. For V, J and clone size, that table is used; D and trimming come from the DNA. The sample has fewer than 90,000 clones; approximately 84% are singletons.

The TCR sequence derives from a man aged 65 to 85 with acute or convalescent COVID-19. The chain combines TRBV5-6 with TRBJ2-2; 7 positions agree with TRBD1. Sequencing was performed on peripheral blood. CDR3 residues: CASSPDRMNTGELFF. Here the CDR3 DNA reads TGTGCCAGCAGCCCGGACAGGATGAACACCGGGGAGCTGTTTTTT.